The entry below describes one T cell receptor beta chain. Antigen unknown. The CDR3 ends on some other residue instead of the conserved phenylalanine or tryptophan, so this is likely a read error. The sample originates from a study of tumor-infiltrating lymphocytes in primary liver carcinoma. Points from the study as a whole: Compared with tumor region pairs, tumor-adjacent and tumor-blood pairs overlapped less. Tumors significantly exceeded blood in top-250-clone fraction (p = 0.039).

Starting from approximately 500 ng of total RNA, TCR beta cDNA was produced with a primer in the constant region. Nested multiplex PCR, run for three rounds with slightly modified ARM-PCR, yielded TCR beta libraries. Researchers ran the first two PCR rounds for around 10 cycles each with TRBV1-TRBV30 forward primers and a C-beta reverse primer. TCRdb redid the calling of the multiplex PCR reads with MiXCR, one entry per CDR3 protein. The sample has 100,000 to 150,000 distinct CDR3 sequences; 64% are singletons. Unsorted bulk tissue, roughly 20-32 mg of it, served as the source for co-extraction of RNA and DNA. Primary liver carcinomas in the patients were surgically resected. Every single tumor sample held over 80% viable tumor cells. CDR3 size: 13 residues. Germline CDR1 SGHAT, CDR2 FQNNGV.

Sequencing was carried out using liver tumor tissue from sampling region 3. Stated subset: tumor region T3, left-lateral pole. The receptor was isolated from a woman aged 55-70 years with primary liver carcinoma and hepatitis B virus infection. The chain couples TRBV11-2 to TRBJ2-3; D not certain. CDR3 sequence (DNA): TGTGCCAGCAGTTTAGATAGAATAGATACGCAGTATTAT. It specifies CASSLDRIDTQYY.